These 7 T cell receptor beta chains share one sample of origin, sequenced in a study of T cells after yellow fever vaccination. TCRdb reprocessed the 5' RACE reads with MiXCR, giving one entry per CDR3 protein. The repertoire holds about 240,000 distinct CDR3 sequences, about 7% seen once, with roughly 0.93% in the top ten. Sequencing used CD4+ T cells sorted from PBMCs, obtained 15 days after the yellow fever booster vaccination. The origin of the receptors is a man aged 30 to 45 who received the YFV17D yellow fever vaccine.

This clonotype was found a few times. The genes are TRBV9 and TRBJ2-3; unclear D gene. The germline CDR1 and CDR2 sequences are SGDLS and YYNGEE. The V end lost 0 bases, the J end lost 0 bases, and 14 bases lay between the germline ends. CDR3 size: 17 residues. CDR3 sequence (DNA): TGTGCCAGCAGCGTAGGAAAGTCAGGAGCTAGCACAGATACGCAGTATTTT. Translated: CASSVGKSGASTDTQYF.

This clonotype was counted once. This may stem from a read error, because a much larger clone lies one nucleotide away. The V call is TRBV7-2, the J call TRBJ1-2, with D perhaps TRBD1 (6 bases). CDR3 size: 15 residues. The V gene lost 7 bases and the J gene lost 0 bases, with 15 bases spanning the gap. The germline CDR1 and CDR2 sequences are SGHTA and FQGNSA. The CDR3 sequence is CASNRTVPANYGYTF. As DNA, the CDR3 is TGTGCCAGCAACCGGACAGTCCCAGCTAACTATGGCTACACCTTC.

In this sample, this clonotype turned up a few times. The chain uses TRBV7-2 and TRBJ1-1; TRBD1 matches 11 bases. This CDR3 is built from 16 residues. J was trimmed by 4 bases and V by 5 bases; bases with no gene match: 9. The germline CDR1 and CDR2 sequences are SGHTA and FQGNSA. This chain's CDR3 is CASSLYRDRGGTEAFF. In nucleotides, the CDR3 is TGTGCCAGCAGCCTATATCGGGACAGGGGGGGCACTGAAGCTTTCTTT.

The J gene is TRBJ2-1, the V gene TRBV7-3, with a weak D call TRBD2 (6 bases). The ends were cut back, 1 base at V and 10 bases at J, with 14 bases in the middle. Per germline, CDR1 SGHTA and CDR2 FQGTGA. The CDR3 sequence is 14 residues long. The chain's CDR3 is CASSLRGLDREQFF. CDR3 in DNA: TGTGCCAGCAGCTTAAGGGGACTGGATCGAGAGCAGTTCTTC.

This chain joins TRBV24-1 and TRBJ2-1; 9 nucleotides agree with TRBD2. V gave up 2 bases and J gave up 6 bases; unmatched junction bases: 4. This CDR3 is 15 amino acids long. Germline lookup yields CDR1 KGHDR and CDR2 SFDVKD. The CDR3 nucleotides read TGTGCCACCAGTGATTATTCTAGCGGGATCAATGAGCAGTTCTTC. This codes for CATSDYSSGINEQFF.

This chain links TRBV5-1 with TRBJ2-3; D call uncertain. Between the trimmed V and J ends, which lost 4 bases and 1 base, there was a span of 10 bases. Germline V gene lookup returns CDR1 SGHRS and CDR2 YFSETQ. CDR3 length equals 14 residues. The CDR3 DNA sequence: TGCGCCAGCAGCCTCCCGCACGGCACAGATACGCAGTATTTT. Its protein is CASSLPHGTDTQYF.

This clonotype appeared a few times. The rearrangement links TRBV3-1 to TRBJ2-6; TRBD1 matches 7 bases. CDR1 and CDR2 from the germline V gene are LGHDT and YNNKEL (reference sequence). Trimming took 4 bases from V and 3 from J; bases not matched to a gene: 6. The CDR3 covers 16 residues. Here the CDR3 reads CASSLKGAGGANVLTF. CDR3 nucleotides: TGTGCCAGCAGCCTGAAGGGGGCGGGTGGGGCCAACGTCCTGACTTTC.